The 25 T cell receptor beta chains given below trace back to one sample, sequenced in a study of neoadjuvant anti-PD-1 for oral cavity cancer. Sequenced by immunoSEQ multiplex PCR; TCRdb stores in-frame clones only, minus some. The data contain just over 7,000 clones, over 60% of them singletons. The starting material was PBMCs, obtained before nivolumab (anti-PD-1) treatment. The origin of the receptors is a person aged 35-79 years with oral cavity squamous cell carcinoma.

The V and J genes are TRBV27 and TRBJ1-6; no reliable D call. The germline gives CDR1 MNHEY, CDR2 SMNVEV (reference sequence). The germline V and J ends were trimmed by 5 bases and 10 bases, with 12 bases remaining between them. The CDR3 covers 13 residues. Here the CDR3 reads CASSPQFPSPLHF. The CDR3 bases are TGTGCCAGCAGTCCACAGTTTCCATCACCCCTCCACTTT.

This clone was recorded once. J is TRBJ2-1 and V is TRBV6-5, with D perhaps matching TRBD2 (6 bases). From germline, CDR1 is MNHEY and CDR2 SVGAGI. This CDR3 has 13 residues. Trimming stripped 8 bases from V and 1 base from J, with 9 bases between. CDR3 protein: CASRRGSYNEQFF. CDR3 bases: TGTGCCAGCCGGCGGGGATCCTACAATGAGCAGTTCTTC.

This clone appeared once. This chain connects TRBV30 to TRBJ2-3; D possibly uses TRBD1 or TRBD2 (5 bases each). V was cut by 2 bases and J by 1 base, with 7 bases left in between. Germline-derived CDR1 and CDR2 are GTSNPN and SVGIG (reference sequence). The CDR3 contains 13 residues. The chain's CDR3 is CAWSQGGTDTQYF. The DNA for the CDR3 is TGTGCCTGGAGTCAGGGAGGCACAGATACGCAGTATTTT.

CDR3 sequence reads: CASSLERGRDEKLFF. The CDR3 DNA reads as TGCGCCAGCAGCTTGGAGAGAGGGCGTGATGAAAAACTGTTTTTT. V gene TRBV5-1 combines with J gene TRBJ1-4, with D hard to call. The CDR3 extends over 15 amino acids. Germline V lookup: CDR1 SGHRS, CDR2 YFSETQ. Trimming cost V 0 bases and J 6 bases, with 12 bases left between them. Combining the CDR3 with reference TRBV5-1 and TRBJ1-4 gives the whole variable domain KAGVTQTPRYLIKTRGQQVTLSCSPISGHRSVSWYQQTPGQGLQFLFEYFSETQRNKGNFPGRFSGRQFSNSRSEMNVSTLELGDSALYLCASSLERGRDEKLFFGSGTQLSVL.

The V gene is TRBV5-6, the J gene TRBJ2-7; D not certain. Germline V gene sequence: CDR1 SGHDT, CDR2 YYEEEE. The CDR3 sequence is 14 residues long. The V end was cut by 4 bases, the J end by 0 bases, with 11 bases between. CDR3 bases: TGTGCCAGCAGCACGACCGTTAGCTCCTACGAGCAGTACTTC. Amino acids: CASSTTVSSYEQYF.

The J gene is TRBJ2-5, the V gene TRBV7-9; 8 bases map to TRBD1. This CDR3 is 15 amino acids long. V dropped 2 bases and J dropped 2; count of bases not matched to a gene: 4. CDR1 and CDR2 (germline): SEHNR, FQNEAQ (reference sequence). CDR3 in amino acids: CASSLRTGLQETQYF. CDR3 bases: TGTGCCAGCAGCTTAAGGACAGGGCTTCAAGAGACCCAGTACTTC.

This clone has a handful of counts. The chain is built from TRBV19 and TRBJ1-2; unclear D gene. Per the germline V gene, CDR1 is LNHDA and CDR2 is SQIVND (reference sequence). The CDR3 has 12 amino acids. V was trimmed by 6 bases and J by 8 bases, leaving 13 bases between them. Here the CDR3 DNA reads TGTGCCAGTAGGAGTATGGCGGAAGGCTACACCTTC. Translating it yields CASRSMAEGYTF.

This chain joins TRBV25-1 and TRBJ1-5; D gene ambiguous. The germline gives CDR1 MGHDK, CDR2 SYGVNS. This CDR3 is 16 amino acids long. The ends were cut back, 5 bases at V and 0 bases at J, with 14 bases in the middle. Here the CDR3 DNA reads TGTGCCAGCAGTTTTAGAGGTTCTAATAGCAATCAGCCCCAGCATTTT. Encoded protein: CASSFRGSNSNQPQHF.

This clone was observed a few times. This chain links TRBV19 with TRBJ1-5; D call uncertain. The germline V and J ends were trimmed by 1 base and 8 bases, with 15 bases remaining between them. This CDR3 is 15 amino acids long. Germline lookup yields CDR1 LNHDA and CDR2 SQIVND (reference sequence). Here the CDR3 reads CASSIGTGSGEPQHF. The DNA of the CDR3 is TGTGCCAGTAGTATAGGGACTGGGAGCGGGGAGCCCCAGCATTTT.

The rearrangement links TRBV6-5 to TRBJ2-6, with a tentative D call TRBD2 (5 bases). The CDR3 spans 15 residues. V lost 4 bases, J lost 2 bases, and 9 bases lay in between. Germline V gene sequence: CDR1 MNHEY, CDR2 SVGAGI. CDR3 loop: CASSSPLAGANVLTF. Written as DNA, the CDR3 is TGTGCCAGCAGTTCCCCACTAGCTGGGGCCAACGTCCTGACTTTC.

This rearrangement joins TRBV7-8 to TRBJ2-3; 8 nucleotides agree with TRBD1. CDR3 length: 13 residues. J lost 6 bases, V lost 1 base, and 0 bases had no gene match. CDR1 and CDR2 (germline): SGHVS, FQNEAQ. In DNA, the CDR3 is TGTGCCAGCAGCTTAGGGACAGGGGATACGCAGTATTTT. It specifies CASSLGTGDTQYF.

The chain uses TRBV4-3 and TRBJ1-6; 8 bases agree with TRBD1. Unmatched junction bases numbered 8, after V lost 1 base and J lost 9 bases. The CDR3 has 16 amino acids. Germline loops: CDR1 LGHNA, CDR2 YSLEER. CDR3 residues: CASSQAMTGVGSPLHF. CDR3 DNA sequence: TGCGCCAGCAGCCAAGCGATGACAGGGGTCGGTTCACCCCTCCACTTT.

The V call is TRBV7-6, the J call TRBJ2-2; no firm D call. From germline, CDR1 is SGHVS and CDR2 FNYEAQ. This CDR3 contains 14 residues. Trimming stripped 3 bases from V and 1 base from J, with 6 bases between. The CDR3 bases are TGTGCCAGCAGCTTCGCAGGGAACACCGGGGAGCTGTTTTTT. Encoded protein: CASSFAGNTGELFF. The full variable domain, rest sourced from reference TRBV7-6 and TRBJ2-2, is GAGVSQSPRYKVTKRGQDVALRCDPISGHVSLYWYRQALGQGPEFLTYFNYEAQQDKSGLPNDRFSAERPEGSISTLTIQRTEQRDSAMYRCASSFAGNTGELFFGEGSRLTVL.

The V and J genes are TRBV19 and TRBJ1-1; D is undetermined. This CDR3 spans 13 amino acids. The ends were cut back, 3 bases at V and 4 bases at J, with 9 bases in the middle. The germline CDR1 and CDR2 sequences are LNHDA and SQIVND (reference sequence). The CDR3: CASSIEFSTEAFF. In nucleotides, the CDR3 is TGTGCCAGTAGTATCGAGTTTAGCACTGAAGCTTTCTTT. Drawing the rest from reference TRBV19 and TRBJ1-1, the complete variable domain is DGGITQSPKYLFRKEGQNVTLSCEQNLNHDAMYWYRQDPGQGLRLIYYSQIVNDFQKGDIAEGYSVSREKKESFPLTVTSAQKNPTAFYLCASSIEFSTEAFFGQGTRLTVV.

In its sample, this clone was seen a few times. The chain links TRBV15 to TRBJ2-5; D could derive from TRBD1 or TRBD2 (5 bases each). The CDR3 covers 16 residues. CDR1 is LNHNV, CDR2 YYDKDF, per germline (reference sequence). The ends were cut back, 1 base at V and 1 base at J, with 13 bases in the middle. This chain's CDR3 is CATSRGGEGTQETQYF. In DNA, the CDR3 is TGTGCCACCAGCAGAGGTGGTGAGGGGACCCAAGAGACCCAGTACTTC.

The CDR3 region has the DNA TGTGCCAGCAGCCAAGGGACAGGACTACCGAATGAAAAACTGTTTTTT. Translating gives CASSQGTGLPNEKLFF. The gene calls are TRBV14 and TRBJ1-4; 7 nucleotides align to TRBD1. Germline assignment: CDR1 SGHDN and CDR2 FVKESK. The CDR3 length is 16 residues. Trimming took 1 base from V and 5 from J; bases not matched to a gene: 7.

The chain combines TRBV2 with TRBJ2-2; perhaps TRBD2 as D (5 bases). The V gene's germline CDR1 is SNHLY and CDR2 FYNNEI. The V and J ends lost 2 bases and 2 bases respectively, with 15 bases between them. This CDR3 spans 17 amino acids. This chain's CDR3 is CASSETLGGFNTGELFF. In nucleotides, the CDR3 is TGTGCCAGCAGTGAAACCCTAGGCGGGTTTAACACCGGGGAGCTGTTTTTT.

This rearrangement joins TRBV6-5 to TRBJ1-2; D is uncertain. CDR3 length equals 14 residues. Germline V CDR1 and CDR2: MNHEY, SVGAGI. V was cut by 3 bases and J by 8 bases, with 16 bases left in between. This CDR3 is CASSYGESSVGYTF. The CDR3 DNA sequence: TGTGCCAGCAGTTATGGGGAGTCCTCGGTGGGCTACACCTTC.

The V call is TRBV7-2, the J call TRBJ1-5; 8 bases line up with TRBD1. The V and J ends lost 2 bases and 4 bases, in that order; junction bases with no gene match: 4. This CDR3 is built from 15 residues. Germline-derived CDR1 and CDR2 are SGHTA and FQGNSA. CDR3 sequence: CASSLQGQVNQPQHF. CDR3 coding DNA: TGTGCCAGCAGCTTACAGGGACAGGTGAATCAGCCCCAGCATTTT.

The chain joins TRBV4-1 to TRBJ1-1; D not resolved. The CDR3 totals 15 residues. Germline assignment: CDR1 MGHRA and CDR2 YSYEKL. V lost 1 base and J lost 0, with 9 bases in between. CDR3 region: CASSQGDDMNTEAFF. In nucleotides, the CDR3 is TGCGCCAGCAGCCAAGGGGATGACATGAACACTGAAGCTTTCTTT.

This clone was seen a few times. The rearrangement links TRBV29-1 to TRBJ2-1; possibly TRBD2 for D (5 bases). Germline V CDR1 and CDR2: SQVTM, ANQGSEA. V lost 7 bases to trimming and J lost 3 bases, with 13 bases between them. The CDR3 sequence is 13 residues long. The CDR3 bases are TGCAGCGCCCATGGCCGGGACTACAATGAGCAGTTCTTC. Protein sequence: CSAHGRDYNEQFF.

This clone was observed once. V gene TRBV5-4 combines with J gene TRBJ1-4; D call uncertain. This CDR3 has 13 amino acids. V was cut by 0 bases and J by 7 bases, with 7 bases left in between. The germline gives CDR1 SGHNT, CDR2 YYREEE (reference sequence). The CDR3 reads CASSLAAGEKLFF. CDR3 bases: TGTGCCAGCAGCTTGGCGGCAGGTGAAAAACTGTTTTTT.

V gene TRBV5-1 combines with J gene TRBJ1-2, with 7 positions matching TRBD1. CDR1 and CDR2 (germline): SGHRS, YFSETQ. CDR3 length equals 14 residues. Trimming cost V 0 bases and J 5 bases; bases outside gene matches: 4. In DNA, the CDR3 is TGCGCCAGCAGCTTGGGACAGGGCCCGTATGGCTACACCTTC. Protein: CASSLGQGPYGYTF. Based on the CDR3 plus reference TRBV5-1 and TRBJ1-2, the full variable domain is KAGVTQTPRYLIKTRGQQVTLSCSPISGHRSVSWYQQTPGQGLQFLFEYFSETQRNKGNFPGRFSGRQFSNSRSEMNVSTLELGDSALYLCASSLGQGPYGYTFGSGTRLTVV.

The chain uses TRBV7-9 and TRBJ2-7, with a possible D match to TRBD2 (6 bases). The CDR3 loop spans 14 amino acids. Trimming pared 3 bases from V and 2 bases from J, leaving 11 bases between. The germline V gene encodes CDR1 SEHNR and CDR2 FQNEAQ (reference sequence). The CDR3 region has the DNA TGTGCCAGCAGCTTGGGTTCTAGCGCCTACGAGCAGTACTTC. As protein: CASSLGSSAYEQYF.

The chain carries TRBV10-3 and TRBJ2-3; D ambiguous. The ends were cut back, 3 bases at V and 3 bases at J, with 4 bases in the middle. The CDR3 has 12 amino acids. CDR1 and CDR2 (germline): ENHRY, SYGVKD. CDR3 residues: CAISDGTDTQYF. The CDR3 nucleotides read TGTGCCATCAGTGATGGTACAGATACGCAGTATTTT.